Listed below are T cell receptor beta chains from one sample, sequenced in a study of blood T cell repertoires in COVID-19. Generated by immunoSEQ multiplex PCR, the TCRdb table keeps only in-frame clones and is missing some. The table includes approximately 200,000 clones, about 84% detected once. The sample taken for sequencing was PBMCs or T cells enriched from blood (not recorded which). Receptor source: a woman between 25 and 40 years old who had recovered from COVID-19. Each CDR3 is given with its conserved first and last residue. A D gene is named only where the DNA matches it firmly. For some rows the clone size is stated as once, few or many, or as a class when expanded; others skip it.

d_call: TRBD2; j_call: TRBJ2-5; v_call: TRBV6-5; clone_size: once; cdr3_nt: TGTGCCACCACACCTGCCAGCGGGAGGGGAGAGACCCAGTACTTC; cdr3_aa: CATTPASGRGETQYF
d_call: TRBD2; j_call: TRBJ2-5; v_call: TRBV29-1; clone_size: -; cdr3_nt: TGCAGCGTTGAGTTTATGCGGGAGGGCCGAGAGACCCAGTACTTC; cdr3_aa: CSVEFMREGRETQYF
d_call: TRBD2; j_call: TRBJ2-1; v_call: TRBV10-3; clone_size: -; cdr3_nt: TGTGCCATCAGTGAGTCCCGGACTAGCGGGTCCCATGAGCAGTTCTTC; cdr3_aa: CAISESRTSGSHEQFF
d_call: TRBD2; j_call: TRBJ2-5; v_call: TRBV2; clone_size: -; cdr3_nt: TGTGCCAATCAACCAAAAAGGGGAGGGTCCTTAGGGCTACAAGAGACCCAGTACTTC; cdr3_aa: CANQPKRGGSLGLQETQYF
d_call: -; j_call: TRBJ1-5; v_call: TRBV24-1; clone_size: few; cdr3_nt: TGTGCCACCGGGGGGGTGAGGGACAATCAGCCCCAGCATTTT; cdr3_aa: CATGGVRDNQPQHF
d_call: -; j_call: TRBJ1-2; v_call: TRBV3-1/TRBV3-2; clone_size: few; cdr3_nt: TGTGCCAGCAGCCAAGGTCGTCCTTCGGATGGCTACACCTTC; cdr3_aa: CASSQGRPSDGYTF
d_call: TRBD2; j_call: TRBJ2-7; v_call: TRBV7-8; clone_size: -; cdr3_nt: TGTGCCAGCAGCTTAGTGCCGGGAGGGCCGGACCACAGCTACGAGCAGTACTTC; cdr3_aa: CASSLVPGGPDHSYEQYF
d_call: TRBD2; j_call: TRBJ2-5; v_call: TRBV7-8; clone_size: -; cdr3_nt: TGTGCCAGCAGCTATATACCGGGACTAGCGGACCAAGAGACCCAGTACTTC; cdr3_aa: CASSYIPGLADQETQYF
d_call: -; j_call: TRBJ2-1; v_call: TRBV3-1/TRBV3-2; clone_size: -; cdr3_nt: TGTGCCAGCAGCCCACACCAGCGCTCCTACAATGAGCAGTTCTTC; cdr3_aa: CASSPHQRSYNEQFF
d_call: -; j_call: TRBJ1-2; v_call: TRBV5-1; clone_size: -; cdr3_nt: TGCGCCAGCAGCTTGGCCCGGACAGACATCTATGGCTACACCTTC; cdr3_aa: CASSLARTDIYGYTF
d_call: -; j_call: TRBJ1-2; v_call: TRBV27; clone_size: -; cdr3_nt: TGTGCCAGCAGACGTCAGGGCTCCGTTGATGGCTACACCTTC; cdr3_aa: CASRRQGSVDGYTF